The 23 T cell receptor beta chains presented below share a single source sample, sequenced in a study of shared clonotypes between healthy human individuals. Sequencing was performed with immunoSEQ multiplex PCR; in TCRdb, only in-frame clones are kept and a portion is missing. Altogether approximately 470,000 clones are present, about 85% being singletons, with the ten largest covering about 13%. Sequenced sample: PBMCs. The receptor set was obtained from a middle-aged woman in good health. Some clones in this sample may be carry-over from other donors' samples.

The chain employs TRBV7-7 and TRBJ2-1; TRBD1 or TRBD2 may be the D gene (5 bases each). V lost 3 bases and J 9 bases, leaving 12 bases between the germline ends. Germline CDR1 and CDR2: SSHAT and FNYEAQ (reference sequence). The CDR3 totals 13 residues. Here the CDR3 reads CASSLGKGSEQFF. The CDR3 DNA reads TGTGCCAGCAGCTTGGGAAAGGGGAGTGAGCAGTTCTTC.

This clone was detected only a few times. The chain combines TRBV2 with TRBJ2-6; D is perhaps TRBD2 (5 bases). The V gene's germline CDR1 is SNHLY and CDR2 FYNNEI. This CDR3 has 19 amino acids. V shed 8 bases and J shed 0 bases, with 23 bases lying between them. CDR3 region: CASLAERAEVFSGANVLTF. Written as DNA, the CDR3 is TGTGCCAGCCTTGCCGAGAGGGCAGAAGTTTTCTCTGGGGCCAACGTCCTGACTTTC.

This clone was detected only a few times. The chain is built from TRBV29-1 and TRBJ2-3, with D possibly TRBD2 on 6 matching bases. The V end was cut by 1 base, the J end by 0 bases, with 20 bases between. Germline loops: CDR1 SQVTM, CDR2 ANQGSEA. The CDR3 length is 18 residues. CDR3 sequence reads: CSVEATAGTLLSTDTQYF. In nucleotides, the CDR3 is TGCAGCGTTGAAGCAACCGCCGGGACTCTCTTGAGCACAGATACGCAGTATTTT.

The genes are TRBV28 and TRBJ1-2, with 7 bases fitting TRBD1. The CDR3 has 12 residues. Germline V gene data show CDR1 as MDHEN and CDR2 as SYDVKM. V lost 5 bases and J lost 8; bases outside the gene matches: 5. This CDR3 reads CASSEQGFGYTF. For the CDR3, the DNA is TGTGCCAGCAGTGAACAGGGGTTCGGCTACACCTTC.

V and J are TRBV18 and TRBJ2-3; TRBD1 or TRBD2 may be the D gene (5 bases each). The germline V gene encodes CDR1 KGHSH and CDR2 LQKENI. V shed 3 bases and J shed 9 bases, with 13 bases lying between them. The CDR3 totals 13 residues. Here the CDR3 reads CASSPGTAETQYF. CDR3 DNA sequence: TGTGCCAGCTCACCTGGGACCGCGGAGACGCAGTATTTT.

This clone was recorded only once. The chain employs TRBV28 and TRBJ2-7; D is possibly TRBD1 or TRBD2 (6 bases each). Trimming shortened V by 2 bases and J by 3 bases, and 20 bases separated the two germline ends. In germline, CDR1 is MDHEN, CDR2 SYDVKM. The CDR3 length is 17 residues. CDR3 sequence (DNA): TGTGCCAGCAGTTTAGACCCGCGCGGGACATCGATCTACGAGCAGTACTTC. Its protein product is CASSLDPRGTSIYEQYF.

Regarding this clone: This likely traces to a read error, being one base from a far larger clone. This CDR3 is also generated by other DNA sequences in the sample. This chain joins TRBV6-1 and TRBJ2-3; tentative D call: TRBD2 (6 bases). This CDR3 spans 16 amino acids. Looked up from germline, CDR1 is MNHNS and CDR2 is SASEGT. Trimming pared 3 bases from V and 3 bases from J, leaving 16 bases between. The CDR3 nucleotides read TGTGCCAGCAGTGAGGGATTGGGAGGACCTACAGATACGCAGTATTTT. It translates to CASSEGLGGPTDTQYF.

The chain combines TRBV11-2 with TRBJ2-1; the D gene is possibly TRBD2 (5 bases). Germline-derived CDR1 and CDR2 are SGHAT and FQNNGV. The CDR3 sequence is 14 residues long. V lost 1 base, J lost 8 bases, and 12 bases lay in between. The CDR3 DNA sequence: TGTGCCAGCAGCTTAGGTGTCGGGATATATGAGCAGTTCTTC. As protein: CASSLGVGIYEQFF. The full variable domain, in which reference TRBV11-2 and TRBJ2-1 provide the parts outside the CDR3, is EAGVAQSPRYKIIEKRQSVAFWCNPISGHATLYWYQQILGQGPKLLIQFQNNGVVDDSQLPKDRFSAERLKGVDSTLKIQPAKLEDSAVYLCASSLGVGIYEQFFGPGTRLTVL.

In this sample, this clone turned up a few times. The chain has TRBV7-9 and TRBJ2-1; TRBD2 matches 11 bases. With 4 bases clipped from V and 7 bases from J, the junction kept 9 bases outside the gene matches. The CDR3 contains 16 residues. The germline V gene has CDR1 SEHNR and CDR2 FQNEAQ (reference sequence). For the CDR3, the DNA is TGTGCCAGCAGCTCCCCGGGACTAGCGGTAACTAATGAGCAGTTCTTC. Translated, it gives CASSSPGLAVTNEQFF.

To note about this clone: The identical CDR3 is also encoded by other nucleotide sequences in the sample. J is TRBJ1-2 and V is TRBV18; possible D gene TRBD1, 5 bases. Trimming stripped 4 bases from V and 0 bases from J, with 6 bases between. CDR3 length equals 13 residues. The V gene's germline CDR1 is KGHSH and CDR2 LQKENI. The CDR3 reads CASSLDTNYGYTF. Written as DNA, the CDR3 is TGTGCCAGCTCACTGGACACTAACTATGGCTACACCTTC. The full variable domain, in which reference TRBV18 and TRBJ1-2 provide the parts outside the CDR3, is NAGVMQNPRHLVRRRGQEARLRCSPMKGHSHVYWYRQLPEEGLKFMVYLQKENIIDESGMPKERFSAEFPKEGPSILRIQQVVRGDSAAYFCASSLDTNYGYTFGSGTRLTVV.

This sequence joins TRBV5-6 and TRBJ1-4, with 7 bases identical to TRBD1. V lost 1 base, J lost 7 bases, and 13 bases stayed unmatched. Per the germline V gene, CDR1 is SGHDT and CDR2 is YYEEEE. The CDR3 is 17 residues long. CDR3 amino acids: CASSLWVRRGLSEKLFF. CDR3 nucleotide sequence: TGTGCCAGCAGCTTGTGGGTGCGGAGGGGGCTAAGTGAAAAACTGTTTTTT.

The J gene is TRBJ2-3, the V gene TRBV15; TRBD2 matches 11 bases. In germline, CDR1 is LNHNV, CDR2 YYDKDF (reference sequence). This CDR3 spans 15 amino acids. The ends lost 4 bases at V and 5 bases at J; junction bases unmatched: 5. The CDR3 reads CATSTGTSGRDTQYF. CDR3 DNA sequence: TGTGCCACCAGCACAGGCACTAGCGGGAGAGATACGCAGTATTTT.

A remark on this clone: Distinct nucleotide sequences in the sample also encode this CDR3. This chain joins TRBV28 and TRBJ1-5; D gene ambiguous. Trimming stripped 6 bases from V and 1 base from J, with 10 bases between. The CDR3 consists of 14 residues. Germline CDR1 is MDHEN and CDR2 is SYDVKM. The CDR3 loop reads CASSLGQSNQPQHF. The CDR3 DNA is TGTGCCAGCAGCCTTGGGCAGAGCAATCAGCCCCAGCATTTT.

The chain combines TRBV30 with TRBJ2-7, with 10 nucleotides matching TRBD1. This CDR3 is built from 13 residues. The V gene end was trimmed by 4 bases and the J gene end by 6 bases; junction bases not matched to a gene: 6. CDR1 and CDR2 (germline): GTSNPN, SVGIG (reference sequence). The CDR3 bases are TGTGCCTGGAAAAGGGACAGGGGTGGCGAGCAGTACTTC. Its translation: CAWKRDRGGEQYF.

With regard to this clone: The same CDR3 can be traced to other DNA sequences in this sample. This sequence joins TRBV5-1 and TRBJ2-3; a possible D gene is TRBD2 (6 bases). The CDR3 consists of 16 residues. CDR1 and CDR2 from the germline V gene are SGHRS and YFSETQ. V was pared by 4 bases and J by 0 bases, with 15 bases between. CDR3 loop: CASSPGVAASTDTQYF. Written as DNA, the CDR3 is TGCGCCAGCAGCCCCGGGGTAGCGGCAAGCACAGATACGCAGTATTTT.

The chain recombines TRBV6-5 with TRBJ1-2, with 7 bases lining up with TRBD1. The CDR3 loop spans 14 amino acids. Germline values: CDR1 MNHEY, CDR2 SVGAGI. With 4 bases clipped from V and 2 bases from J, the junction kept 4 bases outside the gene matches. The CDR3 DNA sequence: TGTGCCAGCAGTTCCCTGACAGGGAACTATGGCTACACCTTC. Translated: CASSSLTGNYGYTF.

The rearrangement uses TRBV28 and TRBJ2-7; no reliable D call. V shed 4 bases and J shed 0 bases, with 13 bases lying between them. The germline gives CDR1 MDHEN, CDR2 SYDVKM. The CDR3 covers 15 residues. The CDR3 is CASSSSDDSSYEQYF. The DNA for the CDR3 is TGTGCCAGCAGTTCCTCGGACGACTCCTCCTACGAGCAGTACTTC.

This sequence joins TRBV5-1 and TRBJ2-5; the match to TRBD2 covers 8 bases. This CDR3 is built from 15 residues. CDR1 is SGHRS and CDR2 is YFSETQ in the germline V gene. V shed 5 bases, J shed 1 base, and the junction held 7 bases outside the gene matches. CDR3 sequence reads: CASRPSGTSQETQYF. CDR3 nucleotide sequence: TGCGCCAGCAGACCATCCGGGACTAGCCAAGAGACCCAGTACTTC.

The V and J genes are TRBV6-5 and TRBJ2-7; TRBD1 matches 9 bases. This CDR3 is built from 15 residues. Germline V CDR1 and CDR2: MNHEY, SVGAGI. Losses at the gene ends were 0 bases for V and 2 bases for J; bases not matched to a gene: 2. The CDR3 DNA follows: TGTGCCAGCAGTTACTCCGGGACAGGGACCTACGAGCAGTACTTC. Its protein is CASSYSGTGTYEQYF.

The chain couples TRBV15 to TRBJ2-1; D might be TRBD2 (6 bases). The CDR3 runs to 12 residues. The germline V and J ends were trimmed by 1 base and 9 bases, with 7 bases remaining between them. Germline V gives CDR1 LNHNV, CDR2 YYDKDF (reference sequence). CDR3 bases: TGTGCCACCAGCAGAGCCGGGGGTGAGCAGTTCTTC. As protein: CATSRAGGEQFF.

The chain combines TRBV4-1 with TRBJ2-1; D is unresolved. Germline CDR1 reads MGHRA; CDR2 reads YSYEKL. The CDR3 covers 14 residues. V shed 0 bases and J shed 6 bases, with 9 bases lying between them. The CDR3 is CASSQDHWLNEQFF. CDR3 DNA: TGCGCCAGCAGCCAAGATCATTGGCTCAATGAGCAGTTCTTC.

The rearrangement links TRBV9 to TRBJ1-3, with D perhaps TRBD1 (5 bases). Germline V CDR1 and CDR2: SGDLS, YYNGEE. This CDR3 contains 14 residues. The ends were cut back, 4 bases at V and 2 bases at J, with 10 bases in the middle. The CDR3 loop reads CASSPDRTGNTIYF. The CDR3 coding sequence is TGTGCCAGCAGCCCTGACAGAACTGGAAACACCATATATTTT.

A few counts support this clone. The rearrangement joins TRBV9 to TRBJ1-2, with a weak D call TRBD1 (6 bases). V dropped 4 bases and J dropped 0 bases, with 13 bases sitting between them. The CDR3 extends over 15 amino acids. Germline V CDR1 and CDR2: SGDLS, YYNGEE. The CDR3 loop is CASSPGQLPNYGYTF. The CDR3 DNA is TGTGCCAGCAGCCCCGGACAGCTCCCTAACTATGGCTACACCTTC.